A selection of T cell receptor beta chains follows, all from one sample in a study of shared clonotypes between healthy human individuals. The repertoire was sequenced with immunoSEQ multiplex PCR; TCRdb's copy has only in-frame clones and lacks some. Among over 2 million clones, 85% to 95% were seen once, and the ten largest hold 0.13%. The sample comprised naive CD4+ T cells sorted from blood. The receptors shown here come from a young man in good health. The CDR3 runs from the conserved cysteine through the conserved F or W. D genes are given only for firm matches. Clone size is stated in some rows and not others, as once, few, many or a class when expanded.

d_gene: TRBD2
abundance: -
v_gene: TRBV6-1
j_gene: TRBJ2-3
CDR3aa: CASVREGRDTQYF
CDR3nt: TGTGCCAGTGTCCGGGAGGGCCGGGATACGCAGTATTTT

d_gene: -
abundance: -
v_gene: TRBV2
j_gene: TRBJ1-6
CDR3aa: CASTAGANNSPLHF
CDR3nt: TGTGCCAGCACGGCCGGCGCCAACAATTCACCCCTCCACTTT

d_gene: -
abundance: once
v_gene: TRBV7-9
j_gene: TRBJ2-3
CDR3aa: CASRGLTDTQYF
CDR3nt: TGTGCCAGCAGGGGATTGACAGATACGCAGTATTTT

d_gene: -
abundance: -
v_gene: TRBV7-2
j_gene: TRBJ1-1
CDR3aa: CASRQGPGGEAFF
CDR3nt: TGTGCCAGCAGGCAGGGACCGGGAGGGGAAGCTTTCTTT

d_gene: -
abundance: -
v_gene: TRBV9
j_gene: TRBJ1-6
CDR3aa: CASNPRNSPLHF
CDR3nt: TGTGCCAGCAACCCTCGAAATTCACCCCTCCACTTT

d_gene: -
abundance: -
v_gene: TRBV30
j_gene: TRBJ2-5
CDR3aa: CAWSVFSFNPQGQQETQYF
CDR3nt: TGTGCCTGGAGTGTATTTAGTTTCAATCCTCAGGGGCAGCAAGAGACCCAGTACTTC

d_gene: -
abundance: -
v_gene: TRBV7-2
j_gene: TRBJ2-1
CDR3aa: CASSLGIGEQFF
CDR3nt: TGTGCCAGCAGCTTGGGGATCGGTGAGCAGTTCTTC

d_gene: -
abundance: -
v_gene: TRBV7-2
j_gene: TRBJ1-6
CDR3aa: CASSSENYYRDSPLHF
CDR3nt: TGTGCCAGCAGCTCCGAGAACTACTACAGGGATTCACCCCTCCACTTT

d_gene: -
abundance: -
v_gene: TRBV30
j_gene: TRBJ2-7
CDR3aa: CAWRTGTYEQYF
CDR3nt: TGTGCCTGGAGGACAGGTACCTACGAGCAGTACTTC

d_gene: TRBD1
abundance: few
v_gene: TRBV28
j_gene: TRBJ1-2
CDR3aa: CASSLGQAFYGYTF
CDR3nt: TGTGCCAGCAGTTTGGGACAGGCCTTCTATGGCTACACCTTC

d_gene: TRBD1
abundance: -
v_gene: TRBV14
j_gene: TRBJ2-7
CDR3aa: CASSPRQGAYEQYF
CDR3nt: TGTGCCAGCAGCCCCAGACAGGGGGCCTACGAGCAGTACTTC

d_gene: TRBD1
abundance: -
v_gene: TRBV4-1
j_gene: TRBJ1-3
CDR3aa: CASKQGFGNTIYF
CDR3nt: TGCGCCAGCAAACAGGGGTTCGGAAACACCATATATTTT

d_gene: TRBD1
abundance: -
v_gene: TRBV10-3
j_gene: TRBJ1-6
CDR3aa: CAIRGGTGENSPLHF
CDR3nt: TGTGCCATCAGAGGGGGGACAGGGGAAAATTCACCCCTCCACTTT

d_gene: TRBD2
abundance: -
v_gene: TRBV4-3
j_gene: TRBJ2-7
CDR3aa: CASSQELAGGEQYF
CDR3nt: TGCGCCAGCAGCCAAGAACTAGCGGGAGGCGAGCAGTACTTC

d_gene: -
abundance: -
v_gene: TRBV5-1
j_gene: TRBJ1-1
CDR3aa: CASSLRAGTEAFF
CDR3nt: TGCGCCAGCAGCTTAAGGGCGGGAACTGAAGCTTTCTTT

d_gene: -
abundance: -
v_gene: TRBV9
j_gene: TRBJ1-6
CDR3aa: CASSRGPGVSPLHF
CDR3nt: TGTGCCAGCAGCAGGGGCCCCGGGGTTTCACCCCTCCACTTT

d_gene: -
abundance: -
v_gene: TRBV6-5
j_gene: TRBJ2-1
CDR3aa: CASRRTNGEQFF
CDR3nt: TGTGCCAGCAGAAGGACCAATGGGGAGCAGTTCTTC

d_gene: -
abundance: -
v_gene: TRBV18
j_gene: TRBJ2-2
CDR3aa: CASSPRTDPRGGELFF
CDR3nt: TGTGCCAGCTCACCCCGTACAGACCCCAGGGGCGGGGAGCTGTTTTTT